This TCR beta chain was profiled in a study of response to subunit inactivated influenza vaccine. A single record per CDR3 protein comes from TCRdb applying MiXCR to the RT-PCR reads. This table holds approximately 730,000 distinct CDR3 sequences, 11% to 15% found once. With 2 bases removed from V and 9 bases from J, the gap between germline ends came to 15 bases. Germline loops: CDR1 LGHDT, CDR2 YNNKEL (reference sequence). The CDR3 loop spans 14 amino acids. The sequencing here drew on PBMCs from blood, taken roughly 2 weeks before vaccination. The chain has TRBV3-1 and TRBJ2-3; D gene uncertain. This receptor was identified in a man aged 50 to 60 who received an inactivated influenza vaccine. Here the CDR3 reads CASSQWRSLATQYF. CDR3 coding DNA: TGTGCCAGCAGCCAATGGAGAAGTCTCGCGACGCAGTATTTT.